The present entry profiles one TCR beta chain with its context. No antigen is known for it. This record comes from a study of cytomegalovirus exposure and HLA in healthy donors. Study conclusions and caveats: TCR beta V segments were, for the most part, productive about 87% or about 30% of the time in an earlier analysis. The study listed 164 cytomegalovirus-associated TCR beta chains. A later analysis found that most CMV-associated TCR beta chains appeared HLA-restricted.

The PCR employed 60 Vbeta primers together with 13 Jbeta primers. Here immunoSEQ multiplex PCR was the method, and the copy in TCRdb shows in-frame clones only, minus some. In all, the sample yields tens of thousands of clones. The sequenced material came from PBMCs. The origin of this receptor is a woman in her 30s in good health and CMV-seropositive.

This chain's CDR3 is CASGDRDSNQETQYF. CDR3 DNA: TGTGCCAGCGGAGATAGGGACAGCAACCAAGAGACCCAGTACTTC. The chain carries TRBV27 and TRBJ2-5; 7 bases are a match to TRBD1. The CDR3 is made up of 15 amino acids. Trimming took 8 bases from V and 0 from J; bases not matched to a gene: 9. Germline V CDR1 and CDR2: MNHEY, SMNVEV (reference sequence).